Below are 8 T cell receptor beta chains sequenced from a single sample in a study of blood T cell repertoires in COVID-19. Profiling relied on immunoSEQ multiplex PCR, and the TCRdb table lists in-frame clones only, not all of them. The sample includes about 150,000 clones, 80% to 90% seen only once; the top ten take roughly 13%. Sequenced: peripheral blood. The receptors were sampled from a man younger than 35 with COVID-19, enrolled during active disease.

This chain connects TRBV7-2 to TRBJ2-7; possibly TRBD1 for D (6 bases). V lost 1 base, J lost 6 bases, and 7 bases lay in between. From germline, CDR1 is SGHTA and CDR2 FQGNSA. This CDR3 region has 12 residues. The CDR3 DNA follows: TGTGCCAGCAGCTTAGGGGGGCGCGAGCAGTACTTC. This sequence encodes CASSLGGREQYF.

The rearrangement links TRBV5-1 to TRBJ2-1; 7 bases fit TRBD2. This CDR3 spans 15 amino acids. The V gene end was trimmed by 0 bases and the J gene end by 5 bases; junction bases not matched to a gene: 5. The V gene's germline CDR1 is SGHRS and CDR2 YFSETQ. CDR3 sequence reads: CASSLAAGLNNEQFF. The CDR3 coding sequence is TGCGCCAGCAGCTTGGCAGCGGGACTCAACAATGAGCAGTTCTTC.

The V and J genes are TRBV3-1 (or the pseudogene TRBV3-2) and TRBJ2-1, with a weak D call TRBD2 (6 bases). Trimming cost V 6 bases and J 4 bases, with 7 bases left between them. CDR1 is LGHDT, CDR2 YNNKEL, per germline (reference sequence). The CDR3 consists of 12 residues. For the CDR3, the DNA is TGTGCCAGCAGAGGAGGGTACAATGAGCAGTTCTTC. Translated, it gives CASRGGYNEQFF.

The chain employs TRBV6-1 and TRBJ1-4, with 7 bases that match TRBD1. The CDR3 runs to 19 residues. CDR1 is MNHNS, CDR2 SASEGT, per germline. The V segment lost 4 bases and the J segment 0 bases; nucleotides outside the gene matches: 14. CDR3 coding DNA: TGTGCCAGCAGTGCTAAGCTCCAGGGGGGACCTGCAACTAATGAAAAACTGTTTTTT. As protein: CASSAKLQGGPATNEKLFF.

V and J are TRBV18 and TRBJ2-2, with a weak D call TRBD1 (5 bases). The CDR3 totals 13 residues. V was trimmed by 3 bases and J by 4 bases, leaving 6 bases between them. The germline V gene encodes CDR1 KGHSH and CDR2 LQKENI. The DNA of the CDR3 is TGTGCCAGCTCACCGACAGTCACCGGGGAGCTGTTTTTT. Encoded protein: CASSPTVTGELFF.

The V call is TRBV28, the J call TRBJ2-7; 8 bases are a match to TRBD1. The germline gives CDR1 MDHEN, CDR2 SYDVKM. J lost 7 bases, V lost 3 bases, and 14 bases had no gene match. This CDR3 is built from 16 residues. CDR3 nucleotide sequence: TGTGCCAGCAGTTTGGGTAAGGACAGGGCTGGAGGAGAGCAGTACTTC. This sequence encodes CASSLGKDRAGGEQYF.

The V and J genes are TRBV7-3 and TRBJ2-3; no clear D. V dropped 5 bases and J dropped 1 base, with 4 bases sitting between them. CDR1 and CDR2 (germline): SGHTA, FQGTGA. The CDR3 is 12 amino acids. CDR3 coding DNA: TGTGCCAGCAGCCCCGGCACAGATACGCAGTATTTT. It is translated as CASSPGTDTQYF.

This chain uses TRBV28 with TRBJ2-3; TRBD2 agrees at 14 bases. The CDR3 is 16 residues long. Germline V lookup: CDR1 MDHEN, CDR2 SYDVKM. The V segment lost 5 bases and the J segment 5 bases; nucleotides outside the gene matches: 6. CDR3 nucleotides: TGTGCCAGCAGTCGGACTAGCGGGAGGCCAGGAGATACGCAGTATTTT. Translated: CASSRTSGRPGDTQYF.